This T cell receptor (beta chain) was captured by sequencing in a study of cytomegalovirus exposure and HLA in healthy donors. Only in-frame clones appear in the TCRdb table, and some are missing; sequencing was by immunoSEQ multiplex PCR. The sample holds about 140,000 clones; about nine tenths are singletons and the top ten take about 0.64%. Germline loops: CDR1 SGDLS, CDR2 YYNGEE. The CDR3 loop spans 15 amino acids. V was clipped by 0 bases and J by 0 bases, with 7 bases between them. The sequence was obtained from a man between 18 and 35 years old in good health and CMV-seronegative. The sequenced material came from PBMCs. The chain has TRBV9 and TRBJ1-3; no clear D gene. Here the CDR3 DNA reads TGTGCCAGCAGCGTAGATCTGAGCTCTGGAAACACCATATATTTT. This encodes CASSVDLSSGNTIYF. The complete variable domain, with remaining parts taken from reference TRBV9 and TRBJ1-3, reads DSGVTQTPKHLITATGQRVTLRCSPRSGDLSVYWYQQSLDQGLQFLIQYYNGEERAKGNILERFSAQQFPDLHSELNLSSLELGDSALYFCASSVDLSSGNTIYFGEGSWLTVV.